This T cell receptor beta chain was identified in a study of identical twins. This CDR3 region has 12 residues. V was pared by 6 bases and J by 8 bases, with 11 bases between. This clonotype showed up just a few times. In TCRdb, the 5' RACE reads were re-called with MiXCR into one record per CDR3 protein. The data contain about 200,000 distinct CDR3 sequences, less than 20% of them singletons. These data are also associated with another study on T cells expressing NK-cell markers.

Sample: CD8+ T cells sorted from blood. The sequence derives from a young woman in good health. This chain links TRBV12-3 or TRBV12-4 with TRBJ2-1; no clear D. The CDR3 sequence: CASSPSFDEQFF. CDR3 in DNA: TGTGCCAGCAGCCCTAGTTTCGATGAGCAGTTCTTC.